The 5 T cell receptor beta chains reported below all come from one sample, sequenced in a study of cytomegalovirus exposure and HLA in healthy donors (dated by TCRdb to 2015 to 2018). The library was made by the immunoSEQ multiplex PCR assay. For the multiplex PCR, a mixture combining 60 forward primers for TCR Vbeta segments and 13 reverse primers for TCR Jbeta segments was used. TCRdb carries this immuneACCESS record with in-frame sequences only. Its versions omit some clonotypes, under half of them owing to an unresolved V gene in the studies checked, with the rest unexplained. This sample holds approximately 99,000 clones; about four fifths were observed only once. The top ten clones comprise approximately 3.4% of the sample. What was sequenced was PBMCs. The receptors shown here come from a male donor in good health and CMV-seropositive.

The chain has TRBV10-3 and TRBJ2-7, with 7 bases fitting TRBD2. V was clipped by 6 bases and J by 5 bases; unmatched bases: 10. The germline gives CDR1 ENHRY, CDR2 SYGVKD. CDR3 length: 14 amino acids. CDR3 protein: CAISRGGGSDEQYF. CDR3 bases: TGTGCCATCAGCCGGGGCGGGGGAAGCGACGAGCAGTACTTC.

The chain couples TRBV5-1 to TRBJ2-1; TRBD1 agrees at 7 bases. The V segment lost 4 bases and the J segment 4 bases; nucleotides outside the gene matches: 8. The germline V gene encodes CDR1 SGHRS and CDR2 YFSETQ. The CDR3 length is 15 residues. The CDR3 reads CASSTGQQWYNEQFF. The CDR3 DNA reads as TGCGCCAGCAGCACGGGACAGCAGTGGTACAATGAGCAGTTCTTC.

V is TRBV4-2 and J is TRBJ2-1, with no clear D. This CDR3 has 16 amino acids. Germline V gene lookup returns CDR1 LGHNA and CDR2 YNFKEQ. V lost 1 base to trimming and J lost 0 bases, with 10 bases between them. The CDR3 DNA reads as TGTGCCAGCAGCCAAGGTGGCACAAGCTCCTACAATGAGCAGTTCTTC. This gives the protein CASSQGGTSSYNEQFF.

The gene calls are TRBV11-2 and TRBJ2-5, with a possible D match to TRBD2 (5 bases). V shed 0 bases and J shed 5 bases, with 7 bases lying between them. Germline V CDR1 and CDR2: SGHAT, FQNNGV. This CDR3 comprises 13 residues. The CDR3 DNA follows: TGTGCCAGCAGCTTAGATCGGAGGGAGACCCAGTACTTC. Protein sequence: CASSLDRRETQYF. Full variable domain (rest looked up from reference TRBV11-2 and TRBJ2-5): EAGVAQSPRYKIIEKRQSVAFWCNPISGHATLYWYQQILGQGPKLLIQFQNNGVVDDSQLPKDRFSAERLKGVDSTLKIQPAKLEDSAVYLCASSLDRRETQYFGPGTRLLVL.

The CDR3 coding sequence is TGTGCCAGCACGGGGCAGGGGTACACCGGGGAGCTGTTTTTT. Amino acids: CASTGQGYTGELFF. V gene TRBV6-1 combines with J gene TRBJ2-2, with D perhaps TRBD1 (6 bases). V was shortened by 7 bases and J by 3 bases, with 12 bases between the two germline ends. The CDR3 totals 14 residues. Germline V gene lookup returns CDR1 MNHNS and CDR2 SASEGT.